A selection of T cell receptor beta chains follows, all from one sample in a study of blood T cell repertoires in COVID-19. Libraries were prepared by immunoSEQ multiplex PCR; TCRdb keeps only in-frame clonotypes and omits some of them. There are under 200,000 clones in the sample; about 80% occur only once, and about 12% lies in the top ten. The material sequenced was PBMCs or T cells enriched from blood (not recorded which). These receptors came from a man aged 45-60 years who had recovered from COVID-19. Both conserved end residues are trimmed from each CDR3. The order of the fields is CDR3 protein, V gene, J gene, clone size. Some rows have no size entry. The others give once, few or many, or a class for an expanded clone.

CDR3 protein: ASSQEESSPYEQY
V gene: TRBV4-2
J gene: TRBJ2-7
clone size: -

CDR3 protein: ASRAGGGYT
V gene: TRBV5-6
J gene: TRBJ1-2
clone size: few

CDR3 protein: ASSLRAGGGYT
V gene: TRBV27
J gene: TRBJ1-2
clone size: -

CDR3 protein: ASIIQSRGRTGELF
V gene: TRBV7-9
J gene: TRBJ2-2
clone size: -

CDR3 protein: ASSDGTALKWGTNYGYT
V gene: TRBV2
J gene: TRBJ1-2
clone size: -

CDR3 protein: ASSDGTRELF
V gene: TRBV2
J gene: TRBJ2-2
clone size: once

CDR3 protein: ASSLGYPGTGELF
V gene: TRBV5-1
J gene: TRBJ2-2
clone size: -

CDR3 protein: ASSQFPAGGLYNEQF
V gene: TRBV4-3
J gene: TRBJ2-1
clone size: once

CDR3 protein: ATSAGNPSTDTQY
V gene: TRBV15
J gene: TRBJ2-3
clone size: -

CDR3 protein: ASSRGTISEQF
V gene: TRBV3-1/TRBV3-2
J gene: TRBJ2-1
clone size: -

CDR3 protein: AAGASGGYTGELF
V gene: TRBV28
J gene: TRBJ2-2
clone size: -

CDR3 protein: ASAGQDNSPLH
V gene: TRBV11-1
J gene: TRBJ1-6
clone size: -

CDR3 protein: ASSLEGGSEKLF
V gene: TRBV5-1
J gene: TRBJ1-4
clone size: -

CDR3 protein: ATRRAEPQPQH
V gene: TRBV28
J gene: TRBJ1-5
clone size: -

CDR3 protein: ASSRTGGDSSSNQPQH
V gene: TRBV27
J gene: TRBJ1-5
clone size: -

CDR3 protein: ASSLGLINQPQH
V gene: TRBV5-4
J gene: TRBJ1-5
clone size: few

CDR3 protein: ASSPHPATGNGYT
V gene: TRBV7-2
J gene: TRBJ1-2
clone size: -

CDR3 protein: ASSQGQNTEAF
V gene: TRBV11-3
J gene: TRBJ1-1
clone size: once